Following are 22 T cell receptor beta chains from one sample sequenced in a study of identical twins. MiXCR was run by TCRdb on the 5' RACE reads, yielding one entry per CDR3 protein. The sample comprises some 240,000 distinct CDR3 sequences, roughly 8.7% of which are singletons, and less than 4% rests with the top ten. This sample was shared with a second study, whose subject was yellow fever vaccine responses in identical twins.

Sequenced sample: CD8+ T cells sorted from blood. The receptors stem from a woman aged 18-29 years in good health.

This clonotype has just a few counts. The chain has TRBV7-2 and TRBJ2-2; D possibly corresponds to TRBD2 (6 bases). The germline V gene encodes CDR1 SGHTA and CDR2 FQGNSA. The CDR3 length is 12 residues. V dropped 5 bases and J dropped 6 bases, with 7 bases sitting between them. For the CDR3, the DNA is TGTGCCAGCAGCGGGGGGTCCGGGGAGCTGTTTTTT. Translation: CASSGGSGELFF.

This clonotype came up many times. This chain uses TRBV7-9 with TRBJ2-3; possibly TRBD1 or TRBD2 for D (5 bases each). This CDR3 has 12 amino acids. Germline V gene sequence: CDR1 SEHNR, CDR2 FQNEAQ (reference sequence). V shed 3 bases and J shed 5 bases, with 6 bases lying between them. The chain's CDR3 is CASSLGVDTQYF. The CDR3, as DNA: TGTGCCAGCAGCTTGGGGGTAGATACGCAGTATTTT.

The chain recombines TRBV2 with TRBJ2-1; weak D call: TRBD1 (8 bases). Trimming left V 4 bases short and J 2 bases short, with 15 bases between. The CDR3 totals 16 residues. Germline V gene lookup returns CDR1 SNHLY and CDR2 FYNNEI. CDR3 in DNA: TGTGCCAGCAGTGGGGGGGGGACAGGAGCCTACAATGAGCAGTTCTTC. It encodes CASSGGGTGAYNEQFF.

This clonotype was found many times. V is TRBV12-3 or TRBV12-4 and J is TRBJ2-7; 9 positions agree with TRBD1. The CDR3 sequence is 15 residues long. V dropped 4 bases and J dropped 3; count of bases not matched to a gene: 7. The DNA of the CDR3 is TGTGCCAGCAGTTCCCCGGGACAGGGTAACTACGAGCAGTACTTC. The encoded protein is CASSSPGQGNYEQYF.

This clonotype was counted at least ten times. The V and J genes are TRBV6-1 and TRBJ1-5, with a tentative D call TRBD1 (6 bases). CDR1 MNHNS and CDR2 SASEGT come from the germline V gene. The CDR3 contains 14 residues. The ends were cut back, 6 bases at V and 2 bases at J, with 11 bases in the middle. CDR3 nucleotide sequence: TGTGCCAGCAGGCAGTCAGGGGGCAATCAGCCCCAGCATTTT. This codes for CASRQSGGNQPQHF.

This clonotype was picked up a small number of times. The rearrangement uses TRBV20-1 and TRBJ2-2; TRBD1 aligns across 8 bases. The V gene end was trimmed by 2 bases and the J gene end by 7 bases; junction bases not matched to a gene: 6. Germline CDR1 is DFQATT and CDR2 is SNEGSKA (reference sequence). CDR3 length: 14 amino acids. The chain's CDR3 is CSARPQGAGGELFF. The CDR3 bases are TGCAGTGCTAGACCCCAGGGGGCCGGCGGGGAGCTGTTTTTT.

The chain has TRBV5-1 and TRBJ1-2, with no clear D. Trimming stripped 0 bases from V and 1 base from J, with 16 bases between. Germline CDR1 and CDR2: SGHRS and YFSETQ. The CDR3 has 17 amino acids. For the CDR3, the DNA is TGCGCCAGCAGCTTGGGAAGTAACTCAGCTTTTAACTATGGCTACACCTTC. This gives the protein CASSLGSNSAFNYGYTF.

This clonotype has a handful of counts. The chain joins TRBV12-5 to TRBJ2-2, with TRBD1 matching over 9 bases. The germline V gene has CDR1 LGHNT and CDR2 FRNRAP. V gave up 4 bases and J gave up 1 base; unmatched junction bases: 7. This CDR3 has 17 amino acids. The CDR3 is CASGSTGTGRNTGELFF. Written as DNA, the CDR3 is TGTGCTAGTGGTTCCACCGGGACAGGGCGGAACACCGGGGAGCTGTTTTTT.

The rearrangement joins TRBV20-1 to TRBJ2-5, with 9 bases matching TRBD2. This CDR3 has 15 residues. Germline V lookup: CDR1 DFQATT, CDR2 SNEGSKA (reference sequence). The trim removed 6 bases at V and 4 bases at J, leaving 12 bases unmatched. The CDR3 region is CSAPRASGVPETQYF. The CDR3 nucleotides are TGCAGTGCCCCCCGGGCTAGCGGGGTCCCAGAGACCCAGTACTTC.

This clonotype has a handful of counts. The gene calls are TRBV10-2 and TRBJ2-1; D ambiguous. This CDR3 comprises 14 residues. Germline V gives CDR1 WSHSY, CDR2 SAAADI. Between the trimmed V and J ends, which lost 8 bases and 4 bases, there was a span of 15 bases. This chain's CDR3 is CASLMNTDYNEQFF. CDR3 DNA: TGCGCCAGCCTTATGAATACAGATTACAATGAGCAGTTCTTC.

In its sample, this clonotype was seen a few times. The V call is TRBV3-1, the J call TRBJ2-1, with 9 bases lining up with TRBD2. The junction had 5 bases not matched to a gene; V was cut back by 2 bases and J by 6 bases. The CDR3 is 15 residues long. CDR1 LGHDT and CDR2 YNNKEL come from the germline V gene (reference sequence). CDR3 coding DNA: TGTGCCAGCAGCCAATTTAGCGGGGGATTCAATGAGCAGTTCTTC. Residues: CASSQFSGGFNEQFF.

The table lists this clonotype with a few counts. The chain links TRBV2 to TRBJ2-2; D is possibly TRBD1 (6 bases). Germline V gene lookup returns CDR1 SNHLY and CDR2 FYNNEI. The CDR3 loop spans 14 amino acids. Between the trimmed V and J ends, which lost 10 bases and 6 bases, there was a span of 18 bases. The CDR3 region is CATAPGQPSGELFF. The CDR3 DNA follows: TGTGCCACCGCACCGGGACAACCATCCGGGGAGCTGTTTTTT.

This clonotype was seen more than once but under ten times. The CDR3 spells CASSQFGQGTYEQYF. The CDR3 nucleotides are TGCGCCAGCAGCCAATTCGGGCAGGGAACCTACGAGCAGTACTTC. The V and J genes are TRBV4-3 and TRBJ2-7, with D maybe TRBD1 (5 bases). CDR1 is LGHNA, CDR2 YSLEER, per germline. The CDR3 length is 15 residues. Trimming stripped 2 bases from V and 2 bases from J, with 13 bases between.

V is TRBV29-1 and J is TRBJ2-7; possible D gene TRBD2, 6 bases. Germline V gene sequence: CDR1 SQVTM, CDR2 ANQGSEA. Between the trimmed V and J ends, which lost 5 bases and 0 bases, there was a span of 17 bases. This CDR3 region has 15 residues. As DNA, the CDR3 is TGCAGCGTTCTCAGGCGGGACCCGGGCTCCTACGAGCAGTACTTC. It specifies CSVLRRDPGSYEQYF.

This clonotype was observed a handful of times. The germline gene is not matched at one end of the junction; a read error may be the cause. This sequence joins TRBV7-7 and TRBJ2-1; no reliable D call. The germline V gene has CDR1 SSHAT and CDR2 FNYEAQ (reference sequence). There are 14 residues in the CDR3. The CDR3 spells CASSPFRVANEQFF. In DNA, the CDR3 is TGTGCTAGCAGCCCCTTTAGGGTAGCCAATGAGCAGTTCTTC.

The chain uses TRBV4-3 and TRBJ1-6; a weak D match, TRBD1 (5 bases). The CDR3 contains 16 residues. The V end was cut by 2 bases, the J end by 5 bases, with 13 bases between. Per germline, CDR1 LGHNA and CDR2 YSLEER. The chain's CDR3 is CASSQFLIGDNSPLHF. In DNA, the CDR3 is TGCGCCAGCAGCCAATTTCTAATAGGGGATAATTCACCCCTCCACTTT.

There are many counts of this clonotype. CDR3 bases: TGCGCCAGCAGCTTCGAGGACTGGTCCTACGAGCAGTACTTC. It translates to CASSFEDWSYEQYF. V and J are TRBV5-1 and TRBJ2-7; D possibly corresponds to TRBD2 (5 bases). V was clipped by 2 bases and J by 1 base, with 10 bases between them. In germline, CDR1 is SGHRS, CDR2 YFSETQ. The CDR3 contains 14 residues.

The chain uses TRBV6-4 and TRBJ2-2, with a possible D match to TRBD1 (5 bases). CDR1 is MRHNA, CDR2 SNTAGT, per germline. The CDR3 runs to 14 residues. Trimming shortened V by 2 bases and J by 6 bases, and 10 bases separated the two germline ends. In nucleotides, the CDR3 is TGTGCCAGCAGTGACCTTCGGACATCCGGGGAGCTGTTTTTT. Protein sequence: CASSDLRTSGELFF.

This clonotype was seen a few times. The chain employs TRBV12-3 or TRBV12-4 and TRBJ2-7; either TRBD1 or TRBD2 may supply D (5 bases each). Trimming removed 3 bases from V and 7 bases from J, with 16 bases in between. The CDR3 sequence is 14 residues long. CDR3 sequence: CASSFGTVPREQYF. The CDR3 coding sequence is TGTGCCAGCAGTTTTGGGACGGTCCCTAGGGAGCAGTACTTC.

This chain uses TRBV20-1 with TRBJ1-4; D remains ambiguous. Germline V gene sequence: CDR1 DFQATT, CDR2 SNEGSKA (reference sequence). The CDR3 has 16 residues. V lost 6 bases and J 7 bases, leaving 24 bases between the germline ends. Here the CDR3 DNA reads TGCAGTGCCCCGGGTGGGCGAGCATGGCTGGGTGAAAAACTGTTTTTT. Translation: CSAPGGRAWLGEKLFF.

This clonotype occurred a few times. This sequence joins TRBV7-6 and TRBJ2-7; 9 nucleotides match TRBD1. The CDR3 sequence is 18 residues long. CDR1 and CDR2 from the germline V gene are SGHVS and FNYEAQ. V lost 0 bases and J lost 3; bases outside the gene matches: 12. The CDR3 is CASSLALKGQGKSYEQYF. CDR3 coding DNA: TGTGCCAGCAGCTTAGCGCTGAAAGGACAGGGGAAAAGCTACGAGCAGTACTTC.

Ten or more counts support this clonotype. For the CDR3, the DNA is TGTGCCAGCAGCTATACCCCAGGGGGCCTCTACCTTTCGAACTATGGCTACACCTTC. Protein sequence: CASSYTPGGLYLSNYGYTF. The genes are TRBV11-1 and TRBJ1-2; the match to TRBD1 covers 8 bases. V was pared by 4 bases and J by 2 bases, with 18 bases of the junction left unmatched. The CDR3 loop spans 19 amino acids. Germline CDR1 and CDR2: SGHAT and FQDESV (reference sequence). Combining the CDR3 with reference TRBV11-1 and TRBJ1-2 gives the whole variable domain EAEVAQSPRYKITEKSQAVAFWCDPISGHATLYWYRQILGQGPELLVQFQDESVVDDSQLPKDRFSAERLKGVDSTLKIQPAELGDSAMYLCASSYTPGGLYLSNYGYTFGSGTRLTVV.